This T cell receptor (beta chain) was recovered during a study of blood T cell repertoires in COVID-19. Study at large: Sites across the United States, Italy and Spain contributed samples from acute and convalescent COVID-19.

Repertoires were generated with immunoSEQ multiplex PCR, while TCRdb's copy carries only in-frame clones and drops some. The table includes about 66,000 clones, just under 90% detected once. CDR1 is LNHDA and CDR2 is SQIVND in the germline V gene (reference sequence). Trimming at V came to 6 bases and at J to 2 bases, leaving 15 bases not matched to a gene. The CDR3 loop spans 18 amino acids. This rearrangement joins TRBV19 to TRBJ2-4, with TRBD1 matching 8 bases. Specimen: peripheral blood. This sequence originates from a man aged 60 to 75 with acute or convalescent COVID-19. The CDR3 sequence: CASSIKGGQVPTKNIQYF. The CDR3 DNA is TGTGCCAGTAGCATTAAGGGGGGACAGGTTCCAACCAAAAACATTCAGTACTTC. Variable domain in full (rest from reference TRBV19 and TRBJ2-4): DGGITQSPKYLFRKEGQNVTLSCEQNLNHDAMYWYRQDPGQGLRLIYYSQIVNDFQKGDIAEGYSVSREKKESFPLTVTSAQKNPTAFYLCASSIKGGQVPTKNIQYFGAGTRLSVL.